Many counts were recorded for the clone carrying this T cell receptor beta chain. The antigen is unknown. This CDR3 region has 16 residues. Germline V gives CDR1 LNHDA, CDR2 SQIVND (reference sequence). Trimming removed 4 bases from V and 3 bases from J, with 16 bases in between. The data originate from a study of T-cell memory formation after mild COVID-19. Study outcomes and limitations: CD4+ contracting clones lay mainly in CM and EM, CD8+ ones in EMRA.

TCR alpha and TCR beta cDNA libraries carrying sample barcodes and UMIs were produced by 5'RACE using constant-segment primers. TCRdb re-called the 5' RACE reads through MiXCR, storing one row per CDR3 protein. The data show under 35,000 distinct CDR3 sequences, with roughly 21% seen just once and 1.5% held by the top ten. The sequenced material came from PBMCs or a T cell subset sorted from them (not recorded which). This sequence originates from an adult who had mild COVID-19 (a few samples of this study predate the infection). Cell type and time point are not known. The chain uses TRBV19 and TRBJ2-4; D is possibly TRBD1 or TRBD2 (5 bases each). In nucleotides, the CDR3 is TGTGCCAGTAGTACGTGGGACGGGGCAGACAAAAACATTCAGTACTTC. Its protein product is CASSTWDGADKNIQYF.